The 23 T cell receptor beta chains reported below all come from one sample, sequenced in a study of shared clonotypes between healthy human individuals. Assay: immunoSEQ multiplex PCR; the TCRdb copy retains only in-frame clones and omits some. The sample lists over a million clones; 78% were seen once. The sequenced sample was memory CD4+ T cells from PBMCs. As for subset: CD45RA-negative fraction. These receptors were collected from a man aged 18 to 30 in good health. Some clones in this sample may be carry-over from other donors' samples.

V and J are TRBV5-1 and TRBJ2-3; D is undetermined. Germline V gives CDR1 SGHRS, CDR2 YFSETQ. The CDR3 runs 13 residues. V dropped 7 bases and J dropped 4 bases, with 13 bases sitting between them. The CDR3 is CASQDPGADTQYF. The CDR3 DNA follows: TGCGCCAGCCAGGACCCTGGGGCAGATACGCAGTATTTT.

As regards this clone: The identical CDR3 is also encoded by other nucleotide sequences in the sample. The chain carries TRBV18 and TRBJ2-2; D gene ambiguous. In germline, CDR1 is KGHSH, CDR2 LQKENI. Trimming took 3 bases from V and 3 from J, leaving 2 bases between them. The CDR3 length is 12 residues. CDR3 bases: TGTGCCAGCTCACCTGACACCGGGGAGCTGTTTTTT. Translating gives CASSPDTGELFF. The variable domain in full, with the rest retrieved from reference TRBV18 and TRBJ2-2, is NAGVMQNPRHLVRRRGQEARLRCSPMKGHSHVYWYRQLPEEGLKFMVYLQKENIIDESGMPKERFSAEFPKEGPSILRIQQVVRGDSAAYFCASSPDTGELFFGEGSRLTVL.

This chain uses TRBV6-1 with TRBJ2-2, with D hard to call. Germline CDR1 reads MNHNS; CDR2 reads SASEGT. The CDR3 is 13 residues long. V was clipped by 8 bases and J by 6 bases, with 13 bases between them. CDR3 DNA: TGTGCCAGCCAGGTCCTAGAACCCGGGGAGCTGTTTTTT. It encodes CASQVLEPGELFF.

This sequence joins TRBV5-8 and TRBJ2-4; D is unclear. The CDR3 sequence is 12 residues long. CDR1 and CDR2 from the germline V gene are SGHTS and YDEGEE. V was pared by 3 bases and J by 9 bases, with 10 bases between. CDR3 in DNA: TGTGCCAGCAGCTCCGGGCTGCTCATTCAGTACTTC. Translating it yields CASSSGLLIQYF.

This sequence joins TRBV9 and TRBJ2-1; D not certain. Looked up from germline, CDR1 is SGDLS and CDR2 is YYNGEE. There are 14 residues in the CDR3. Trimming took 0 bases from V and 10 from J, leaving 14 bases between them. The CDR3 region is CASSVAPAGREQFF. The CDR3 coding sequence is TGTGCCAGCAGCGTAGCTCCCGCTGGTAGGGAGCAGTTCTTC.

The chain has TRBV6-5 and TRBJ2-7, with D maybe TRBD2 (7 bases). The CDR3 covers 15 residues. CDR1 is MNHEY and CDR2 is SVGAGI in the germline V gene. The V end was cut by 5 bases, the J end by 4 bases, with 18 bases between. CDR3 in amino acids: CASSRRGAAAYEQYF. CDR3 nucleotides: TGTGCCAGCAGTCGACGGGGGGCAGCGGCTTACGAGCAGTACTTC.

This chain uses TRBV4-2 with TRBJ1-1; the D is unclear. The CDR3 has 14 amino acids. Between the trimmed V and J ends, which lost 0 bases and 6 bases, there was a span of 11 bases. Germline loops: CDR1 LGHNA, CDR2 YNFKEQ. As DNA, the CDR3 is TGTGCCAGCAGCCAAGAACCGGATATCGCTGAAGCTTTCTTT. Its translation is CASSQEPDIAEAFF.

This clone was picked up many times. Other nucleotide sequences from this sample produce the same CDR3. The chain recombines TRBV11-3 with TRBJ2-2; the D is unclear. This CDR3 has 12 residues. The V gene lost 3 bases and the J gene lost 5 bases, with 4 bases spanning the gap. The germline CDR1 and CDR2 sequences are SGHNT and YENEEA. In nucleotides, the CDR3 is TGTGCCAGCAGCTTCTCAACCGGGGAGCTGTTTTTT. This sequence encodes CASSFSTGELFF.

V usage is TRBV2 and J usage is TRBJ2-2; no definite D call. The CDR3 consists of 16 residues. CDR1 is SNHLY, CDR2 FYNNEI, per germline. Trimming left V 7 bases short and J 0 bases short, with 15 bases between. The CDR3 DNA reads as TGTGCCAGCAATCCCGTCGGGCTTACGAACACCGGGGAGCTGTTTTTT. Protein: CASNPVGLTNTGELFF.

This clone has a single count. V gene TRBV5-4 combines with J gene TRBJ2-7; 11 bases match TRBD1. CDR1 is SGHNT, CDR2 YYREEE, per germline (reference sequence). Trimming cost V 4 bases and J 6 bases; bases outside gene matches: 12. The CDR3 extends over 16 amino acids. The CDR3 loop reads CASSTAPGQGAGEQYF. CDR3 coding DNA: TGTGCCAGCAGCACCGCACCCGGACAGGGGGCGGGCGAGCAGTACTTC.

This clone has more than one count but fewer than ten. V and J are TRBV7-2 and TRBJ2-5; D unclear. V lost 5 bases and J 2 bases, leaving 15 bases between the germline ends. Germline V gene lookup returns CDR1 SGHTA and CDR2 FQGNSA. This CDR3 has 15 amino acids. The CDR3 loop reads CASSLTRDGQETQYF. The CDR3 bases are TGTGCCAGCAGCCTAACTCGCGACGGACAAGAGACCCAGTACTTC.

CDR3 loop: CAWRLRGGNDLYGYTF. The CDR3 DNA follows: TGTGCCTGGAGGCTCCGTGGTGGGAATGACCTCTATGGCTACACCTTC. This chain connects TRBV30 to TRBJ1-2, with D unresolved. With 3 bases removed from V and 4 bases from J, the gap between germline ends came to 21 bases. This CDR3 is 16 amino acids long. CDR1 GTSNPN and CDR2 SVGIG come from the germline V gene (reference sequence).

V and J are TRBV11-2 and TRBJ2-1; 14 bases align to TRBD2. Germline V gene lookup returns CDR1 SGHAT and CDR2 FQNNGV. The CDR3 runs to 15 residues. The V and J ends lost 7 bases and 8 bases, in that order; junction bases with no gene match: 7. DNA for the CDR3: TGTGCCAGCACCCCCTCGACTAGCGGGAGGGATGAGCAGTTCTTC. Amino acids: CASTPSTSGRDEQFF.

Concerning this clone itself: The identical CDR3 is also encoded by other nucleotide sequences in the sample. This chain connects TRBV6-5 to TRBJ1-2; D is uncertain. Trimming shortened V by 0 bases and J by 2 bases, and 4 bases separated the two germline ends. CDR1 and CDR2 (germline): MNHEY, SVGAGI. The CDR3 loop spans 13 amino acids. The CDR3 sequence is CASSYSGNYGYTF. CDR3 nucleotides: TGTGCCAGCAGTTACTCTGGGAACTATGGCTACACCTTC.

The genes are TRBV4-1 and TRBJ2-1; 12 bases match TRBD2. Germline assignment: CDR1 MGHRA and CDR2 YSYEKL. This CDR3 comprises 15 residues. With 2 bases clipped from V and 10 bases from J, the junction kept 6 bases outside the gene matches. This CDR3 reads CASSQRLLAGGEQFF. The CDR3 nucleotides are TGCGCCAGCAGCCAAAGGTTACTAGCGGGAGGCGAGCAGTTCTTC.

The V and J genes are TRBV5-1 and TRBJ2-7; 13 bases are shared with TRBD2. The CDR3 has 16 residues. CDR1 and CDR2 from the germline V gene are SGHRS and YFSETQ. Trimming cost V 3 bases and J 3 bases; bases outside gene matches: 6. The CDR3 protein is CASSWGTSGTGYEQYF. CDR3 in DNA: TGCGCCAGCAGCTGGGGGACTAGCGGGACCGGCTACGAGCAGTACTTC.

The chain recombines TRBV5-8 with TRBJ1-4; a weak D match, TRBD1 (5 bases). The V gene lost 2 bases and the J gene lost 7 bases, with 12 bases spanning the gap. This CDR3 has 14 residues. Per germline, CDR1 SGHTS and CDR2 YDEGEE. The CDR3 sequence is CASSFSGGGEKLFF. The DNA of the CDR3 is TGTGCCAGCAGCTTTTCGGGGGGAGGTGAAAAACTGTTTTTT.

The chain is built from TRBV6-5 and TRBJ2-3, with TRBD2 matching 9 bases. The CDR3 length is 15 residues. The trim removed 7 bases at V and 2 bases at J, leaving 7 bases unmatched. Germline values: CDR1 MNHEY, CDR2 SVGAGI. CDR3 nucleotides: TGTGCCAGCATCGAAGCTAGCGGGAACACAGATACGCAGTATTTT. Residues: CASIEASGNTDTQYF.

The rearrangement joins TRBV19 to TRBJ1-5; D is unclear. With 1 base removed from V and 1 base from J, the gap between germline ends came to 14 bases. This CDR3 is built from 17 residues. Looked up from germline, CDR1 is LNHDA and CDR2 is SQIVND (reference sequence). CDR3 coding DNA: TGTGCCAGTAGTATAGTTGCGGGGTCTTCGAGCAATCAGCCCCAGCATTTT. Translation: CASSIVAGSSSNQPQHF.

The V and J genes are TRBV11-2 and TRBJ1-1; 8 bases are a match to TRBD1. Germline assignment: CDR1 SGHAT and CDR2 FQNNGV. V lost 5 bases to trimming and J lost 4 bases; unmatched junction nucleotides: 6. The CDR3 spans 14 residues. The CDR3 is CASSPRGLGTEAFF. In DNA form, the CDR3 reads TGTGCCAGCAGCCCCAGGGGGCTGGGCACTGAAGCTTTCTTT.

This clone came up many times. V is TRBV27 and J is TRBJ2-5, with D perhaps being TRBD1 or TRBD2 (6 bases each). The CDR3 runs to 14 residues. From germline, CDR1 is MNHEY and CDR2 SMNVEV (reference sequence). Trimming took 11 bases from V and 4 from J, leaving 20 bases between them. Written as DNA, the CDR3 is TGTGCCGCCCAGACCGCCCCGGGGGCAGAGACCCAGTACTTC. The encoded protein is CAAQTAPGAETQYF.

This sequence joins TRBV6-5 and TRBJ2-5; TRBD1 aligns across 7 bases. The V and J ends lost 4 bases and 4 bases, in that order; junction bases with no gene match: 6. Germline CDR1 and CDR2: MNHEY and SVGAGI. This CDR3 region has 14 residues. CDR3 nucleotide sequence: TGTGCCAGCAGTTTACAAGGGGGCTCAGAGACCCAGTACTTC. Translation: CASSLQGGSETQYF.

As regards this clone: A much bigger clone sits one base away, suggesting this may be a read error. The sample carries other DNA sequences with the same CDR3. This chain uses TRBV5-1 with TRBJ2-7; 10 positions agree with TRBD1. The V and J ends lost 4 bases and 4 bases, in that order; junction bases with no gene match: 8. The germline V gene has CDR1 SGHRS and CDR2 YFSETQ. The CDR3 is 15 amino acids. This chain's CDR3 is CASSPRTGGGYEQYF. CDR3 DNA sequence: TGCGCCAGCAGCCCCCGGACAGGGGGGGGGTACGAGCAGTACTTC.